This T cell receptor beta chain was documented in a study of human thymus T cells. This CDR3 region has 17 residues. Germline CDR1 reads SGDLS; CDR2 reads YYNGEE. Trimming removed 0 bases at V and 3 bases at J, with 15 bases between. From resections taken during corrective heart surgery, the thymus tissue was obtained. The assay was immunoSEQ multiplex PCR, and TCRdb's table has in-frame clones only and misses some. The table has 120,000 or so clones, about 93% seen once. The sequencing sample was made of thymus tissue. The sequence was collected from a boy under three years old with a congenital heart defect but otherwise immunologically healthy. The J gene is TRBJ2-2, the V gene TRBV9; the D gene is possibly TRBD1 (5 bases). This chain's CDR3 is CASSVATRQPHTGELFF. The DNA of the CDR3 is TGTGCCAGCAGCGTAGCTACGAGACAGCCTCACACCGGGGAGCTGTTTTTT.